The 21 T cell receptor beta chains below come from one sample, sequenced in a study of shared clonotypes between healthy human individuals. Generated by immunoSEQ multiplex PCR, the TCRdb table keeps only in-frame clones and is missing some. The table has about 330,000 clones, approximately 79% seen once; the top ten hold about a tenth. The specimen sequenced was memory CD4+ T cells sorted from blood. Subset of the sample: CD45RA-negative fraction. These receptors were taken from a man aged 25 to 40 in good health.

This clone was counted between two and nine times. The V and J genes are TRBV9 and TRBJ2-4; the match to TRBD1 covers 10 bases. Germline V gene lookup returns CDR1 SGDLS and CDR2 YYNGEE. The CDR3 covers 15 residues. V trimming: 0 bases; J trimming: 7 bases; junction bases outside the gene matches: 4. DNA for the CDR3: TGTGCCAGCAGCGTAGGAGGGACAGGGGCCAACATTCAGTACTTC. Protein sequence: CASSVGGTGANIQYF.

The rearrangement links TRBV5-1 to TRBJ2-2; D is perhaps TRBD2 (6 bases). Deletions cut 0 bases from V and 1 base from J, with 10 bases between. CDR1 SGHRS and CDR2 YFSETQ come from the germline V gene. CDR3 size: 16 residues. The CDR3 is CASSLDIAVNTGELFF. For the CDR3, the DNA is TGCGCCAGCAGCTTGGATATAGCGGTGAACACCGGGGAGCTGTTTTTT.

V gene TRBV5-1 combines with J gene TRBJ1-5, with D perhaps matching TRBD1 (6 bases). CDR1 and CDR2 (germline): SGHRS, YFSETQ. The CDR3 extends over 15 amino acids. V lost 3 bases and J 1 base, leaving 11 bases between the germline ends. This chain's CDR3 is CASSWGAGSNQPQHF. The CDR3 DNA is TGCGCCAGCAGCTGGGGGGCTGGGAGCAATCAGCCCCAGCATTTT.

This chain joins TRBV29-1 and TRBJ1-2; D gene ambiguous. Looked up from germline, CDR1 is SQVTM and CDR2 is ANQGSEA. Trimming shortened V by 5 bases and J by 5 bases, and 12 bases separated the two germline ends. This CDR3 region has 12 residues. DNA of the CDR3: TGCAGCGTTCGGGAGGGAAGGTATGGCTACACCTTC. Translating gives CSVREGRYGYTF.

The chain has TRBV19 and TRBJ2-5; 7 bases align to TRBD1. The CDR3 is 15 amino acids. The V gene's germline CDR1 is LNHDA and CDR2 SQIVND (reference sequence). Germline trimming cut 5 bases from V and 2 bases from J; bases unmatched to any gene: 8. The CDR3 DNA reads TGTGCCAGTAGTTCCCGACAGGGAATACAAGAGACCCAGTACTTC. This translates into CASSSRQGIQETQYF.

This clone was seen a handful of times. Other DNA sequences from this sample encode an identical CDR3 as well. This rearrangement joins TRBV7-9 to TRBJ2-7; D is ambiguous. The germline V and J ends were trimmed by 1 base and 3 bases, with 7 bases remaining between them. The CDR3 is 13 amino acids. Germline V gene data show CDR1 as SEHNR and CDR2 as FQNEAQ (reference sequence). CDR3: CASSLVAGYEQYF. Written as DNA, the CDR3 is TGTGCCAGCAGCTTAGTGGCAGGCTACGAGCAGTACTTC.

The J gene is TRBJ2-1, the V gene TRBV18; 11 nucleotides line up with TRBD1. The V segment lost 0 bases and the J segment 3 bases; nucleotides outside the gene matches: 4. CDR1 is KGHSH, CDR2 LQKENI, per germline. This CDR3 region has 17 residues. The CDR3 loop reads CASSPPPGQGVYNEQFF. DNA of the CDR3: TGTGCCAGCTCACCACCCCCGGGACAGGGGGTCTACAATGAGCAGTTCTTC.

In this sample, this clone turned up a few times. Other DNA variants within this sample encode the same CDR3. This chain uses TRBV18 with TRBJ2-2; the D is unclear. This CDR3 is 14 amino acids long. The V and J ends lost 0 bases and 2 bases respectively, with 4 bases between them. CDR1 KGHSH and CDR2 LQKENI come from the germline V gene. DNA of the CDR3: TGTGCCAGCTCACCACCACTCAACACCGGGGAGCTGTTTTTT. This gives the protein CASSPPLNTGELFF.

The gene calls are TRBV4-1 and TRBJ1-4; no reliable D call. Trimming pared 1 base from V and 3 bases from J, leaving 9 bases between. The germline V gene encodes CDR1 MGHRA and CDR2 YSYEKL. This CDR3 is 15 amino acids long. CDR3 loop: CASSQVGSSNEKLFF. Here the CDR3 DNA reads TGCGCCAGCAGCCAAGTCGGGTCGTCTAATGAAAAACTGTTTTTT.

The V call is TRBV6-5, the J call TRBJ2-7; D call uncertain. Trimming shortened V by 2 bases and J by 7 bases, and 15 bases separated the two germline ends. The CDR3 sequence is 14 residues long. The V gene's germline CDR1 is MNHEY and CDR2 SVGAGI. The CDR3 here is CASSYQEGRLEQYF. CDR3 nucleotide sequence: TGTGCCAGCAGTTACCAGGAAGGCCGGCTTGAGCAGTACTTC.

This clone was counted once. This chain uses TRBV28 with TRBJ1-5; a weak D match, TRBD1 (6 bases). The CDR3 runs 15 residues. V lost 7 bases and J 2 bases, leaving 15 bases between the germline ends. Germline-derived CDR1 and CDR2 are MDHEN and SYDVKM. CDR3 residues: CASTETGRGNQPQHF. The CDR3 bases are TGTGCCAGCACCGAGACAGGCCGTGGCAATCAGCCCCAGCATTTT.

V usage is TRBV7-6 and J usage is TRBJ2-3; 8 nucleotides align to TRBD2. This CDR3 spans 16 amino acids. Germline V lookup: CDR1 SGHVS, CDR2 FNYEAQ. The J segment lost 2 bases and the V segment lost 7 bases, leaving 11 bases of the junction unmatched. The CDR3 is CASTHAGGGSTDTQYF. The CDR3, as DNA: TGTGCCAGCACCCATGCGGGGGGTGGGTCCACAGATACGCAGTATTTT.

The rearrangement joins TRBV18 to TRBJ1-1; no clear D gene. The V gene's germline CDR1 is KGHSH and CDR2 LQKENI. This CDR3 comprises 12 residues. With 4 bases removed from V and 11 bases from J, the gap between germline ends came to 14 bases. The CDR3 DNA reads as TGTGCCAGCTCACGGGATTCGGTTGAGGCTTTCTTT. Protein product: CASSRDSVEAFF.

The genes are TRBV28 and TRBJ2-2; 10 bases agree with TRBD2. CDR3 length: 18 amino acids. Germline V lookup: CDR1 MDHEN, CDR2 SYDVKM. After removal of 8 bases from V and 3 bases from J, the junction contained 15 bases not matched to a gene. The CDR3 protein is CASAYMGLAGEHTGELFF. The DNA for the CDR3 is TGTGCCAGCGCATACATGGGGCTAGCGGGAGAACACACCGGGGAGCTGTTTTTT. Based on the CDR3 plus reference TRBV28 and TRBJ2-2, the full variable domain is DVKVTQSSRYLVKRTGEKVFLECVQDMDHENMFWYRQDPGLGLRLIYFSYDVKMKEKGDIPEGYSVSREKKERFSLILESASTNQTSMYLCASAYMGLAGEHTGELFFGEGSRLTVL.

V and J are TRBV2 and TRBJ2-3, with D tentatively TRBD1 (5 bases). The CDR3 spans 14 residues. V shed 5 bases and J shed 2 bases, with 11 bases lying between them. The V gene's germline CDR1 is SNHLY and CDR2 FYNNEI. Here the CDR3 reads CASSPGLDTDTQYF. The DNA of the CDR3 is TGTGCCAGCAGTCCAGGGCTTGACACAGATACGCAGTATTTT.

The chain has TRBV11-2 and TRBJ2-2; 7 bases are a match to TRBD1. After removal of 5 bases from V and 4 bases from J, the junction contained 7 bases not matched to a gene. This CDR3 spans 15 amino acids. Germline CDR1 is SGHAT and CDR2 is FQNNGV. CDR3 DNA: TGTGCCAGCAGCGTAGGGACAGACCCCACCGGGGAGCTGTTTTTT. Amino acids: CASSVGTDPTGELFF.

V is TRBV28 and J is TRBJ1-2, with D perhaps matching TRBD1 (6 bases). Between the trimmed V and J ends, which lost 7 bases and 2 bases, there was a span of 17 bases. Germline CDR1 MDHEN, CDR2 SYDVKM. The CDR3 has 15 amino acids. CDR3 DNA sequence: TGTGCCAGCAACGCTGTACAGGGTGTAAACTATGGCTACACCTTC. Its translation is CASNAVQGVNYGYTF.

The genes are TRBV6-5 and TRBJ2-3; TRBD2 might be the D (5 bases). V was trimmed by 6 bases and J by 2 bases, leaving 12 bases between them. Germline values: CDR1 MNHEY, CDR2 SVGAGI. This CDR3 region has 14 residues. The CDR3 DNA is TGTGCCAGCAGACCCGGGATCTACACAGATACGCAGTATTTT. It translates to CASRPGIYTDTQYF.

This clone was observed once. V is TRBV6-1 and J is TRBJ2-7, with 11 bases identical to TRBD2. V shed 1 base, J shed 3 bases, and the junction held 5 bases outside the gene matches. The germline V gene encodes CDR1 MNHNS and CDR2 SASEGT. The CDR3 runs to 16 residues. Here the CDR3 reads CASSEGVAGGFYEQYF. The CDR3 bases are TGTGCCAGCAGTGAAGGAGTAGCGGGAGGGTTCTACGAGCAGTACTTC.

In DNA form, the CDR3 reads TGCGCCAGCAGCTTGATTGGACGGGTCAATCAGCCCCAGCATTTT. This gives the protein CASSLIGRVNQPQHF. The chain combines TRBV5-1 with TRBJ1-5; D not certain. This CDR3 contains 15 residues. CDR1 and CDR2 from the germline V gene are SGHRS and YFSETQ. Trimming took 1 base from V and 3 from J, leaving 11 bases between them.

This rearrangement joins TRBV7-9 to TRBJ2-2, with a possible D match to TRBD2 (6 bases). The CDR3 has 16 amino acids. V was clipped by 6 bases and J by 7 bases, with 21 bases between them. In germline, CDR1 is SEHNR, CDR2 FQNEAQ (reference sequence). CDR3 in amino acids: CASRPPLGTPIGELFF. The CDR3 DNA follows: TGTGCCAGCAGGCCACCCTTAGGGACTCCGATCGGGGAGCTGTTTTTT.